This entry features one T cell receptor beta chain sequence. In building TCR beta libraries, iRepertoire HTBI primers were used together with Arm-PCR of CDR3 regions. In the authors' methods: Identification yielded around 68 TRBV and about 15 TRBJ segments across samples. Using its own MiXCR run on the multiplex PCR reads, TCRdb lists one record per CDR3 protein. The V and J calls, along with clone size, are taken from TCRdb and not from the paper's own processing. Among about 540,000 distinct CDR3 sequences listed, about 13% were seen once. The sample's time point: newly diagnosed GD, antithyroid drugs for less than 3 months. Construction of the TCR library relied on RNA isolated from PBMCs. The sample belongs to a study of regulatory T cells in long-lasting Graves disease. Study-wide background: Antithyroid drugs had been taken under 3 months by newly diagnosed Graves' patients.

These sequences were also reported in another study, on T cells in Graves' hyperthyroidism and ophthalmopathy. That paper adds: A model using 13 V-J features told ophthalmopathy apart from stable hyperthyroidism.

Sample: peripheral blood mononuclear cells (PBMCs), taken at new diagnosis, from a patient treated with antithyroid drugs. The receptor comes from a man younger than 45 with Graves disease.

For the CDR3, the DNA is TGTGCCAGCTCGCCGGGACAGACCTCTGGGGCCAACGTCCTGACTTTC. It specifies CASSPGQTSGANVLTF. The chain recombines TRBV18 with TRBJ2-6; 7 nucleotides agree with TRBD1. CDR1 is KGHSH, CDR2 LQKENI, per germline. J lost 0 bases, V lost 6 bases, and 5 bases had no gene match. There are 16 residues in the CDR3.